These T cell receptor beta chains were read from a single sample in a study of blood T cell repertoires in COVID-19. Repertoires were generated with immunoSEQ multiplex PCR, while TCRdb's copy carries only in-frame clones and drops some. The sample yields 220,000 or so clones, 90% seen once. The source material was PBMCs or T cells enriched from blood (not recorded which). The receptors were sampled from a young man who had been exposed to COVID-19. The CDR3 runs from the conserved cysteine through the conserved F or W. A D gene is named only where the DNA matches it firmly. Rows may omit the clone size; those that give it use once, few, many or a size class.

D gene	clone size	J gene	V gene	CDR3 DNA	CDR3 protein
TRBD1	-	TRBJ2-7	TRBV3-1/TRBV3-2	TGTGCCAGCAGCAAAGGACAGGGCTCCTACGAGCAGTACTTC	CASSKGQGSYEQYF
TRBD2	-	TRBJ2-3	TRBV5-1	TGCGCCAGCAGCTTGGGTAGCGGGGGGACAGATACGCAGTATTTT	CASSLGSGGTDTQYF
TRBD1	-	TRBJ1-2	TRBV9	TGTGCCAGCAGTTTTGATACAGGGGGCGCCGACTATGGCTACACCTTC	CASSFDTGGADYGYTF
TRBD1	-	TRBJ1-2	TRBV23-1	TGCGCCAGCAGTCAAGTGACAGGGGGCTGCGAGTTTTTTTTTGGCTACACCTTC	CASSQVTGGCEFFFGYTF
TRBD1	-	TRBJ1-5	TRBV30	TGTGCCTGGAGTGTATCGGACAGGGGAGGGTTGAGGAGCAATCAGCCCCAGCATTTT	CAWSVSDRGGLRSNQPQHF
-	once	TRBJ1-1	TRBV6-5	TGTGCCAGCAGTTACTCGAGGGTCGGGTCAGGCACTGAAGCTTTCTTT	CASSYSRVGSGTEAFF
-	-	TRBJ1-3	TRBV19	TGTGCCAGCCGGACACTTGGAAACACCATATATTTT	CASRTLGNTIYF
-	once	TRBJ1-1	TRBV11-2	TGTGCCAGCAGCTTAGAGGGGGGCACTGAAGCTTTCTTT	CASSLEGGTEAFF
TRBD1	few	TRBJ2-7	TRBV5-1	TGCGCCAGCAGCGCCGGGACAGGGATCTCCTCCTACGAGCAGTACTTC	CASSAGTGISSYEQYF
-	-	TRBJ1-2	TRBV4-3	TGCGCCAGCAGCTCCGGGGGATTAGACTATGGCTACACCTTC	CASSSGGLDYGYTF
TRBD1	-	TRBJ1-5	TRBV29-1	TGCAGCGTTGAAGGGGGACAGGGAAGCGATCAGCCCCAGCATTTT	CSVEGGQGSDQPQHF
-	few	TRBJ1-3	TRBV3-1/TRBV3-2	TGTGCCAGCAGCCAAGGGCAGGGTGGAAGCTCTGGAAACACCATATATTTT	CASSQGQGGSSGNTIYF
-	-	TRBJ2-2	TRBV7-3	TGTGCCAGCAGCTCCTCCTTGGGGGGGCCGGTCGGGGAGCTGTTTTTT	CASSSSLGGPVGELFF
TRBD1	-	TRBJ2-1	TRBV6-2/TRBV6-3	TGTGCCAGCAGTCCGACAGGGCCGGATGAGCAGTTCTTC	CASSPTGPDEQFF
-	-	TRBJ2-2	TRBV27	TGTGCCAGCAGTTTACAGCGCACCGGGGAGCTGTTTTTT	CASSLQRTGELFF
-	-	TRBJ2-5	TRBV7-9	TGTGCCAGCAGCTTAGGGCGGGGGCCCCCCGAGACCCAGTACTTC	CASSLGRGPPETQYF
TRBD1	once	TRBJ2-1	TRBV11-2	TGTGCCAGCAGCCCGACAGGGGTGACTTACAATGAGCAGTTCTTC	CASSPTGVTYNEQFF
TRBD2	-	TRBJ2-7	TRBV12-3/TRBV12-4	TGTGCCAGCAGTTTAAGCGGGGGCCTTGGGCAGTACTTC	CASSLSGGLGQYF
-	-	TRBJ1-6	TRBV18	TGTGCCAGCTCACCGGTGGGGGAGGACTCACCCCTCCACTTT	CASSPVGEDSPLHF
TRBD2	many	TRBJ2-7	TRBV3-1/TRBV3-2	TGTGCCAGCAGCCTCAACAGGGCAGCGGGGGGGCCGCTCCACGAGCAGTACTTC	CASSLNRAAGGPLHEQYF
-	-	TRBJ1-3	TRBV30	TGTGCCTGGAGTGTTAACAGCCTCTCTGGAAACACCATATATTTT	CAWSVNSLSGNTIYF
TRBD2	-	TRBJ2-7	TRBV7-2	TGTGCCAGCAGCTTAGGACCTCCTAGCGGGGGAGCCTACGAGCAGTACTTC	CASSLGPPSGGAYEQYF